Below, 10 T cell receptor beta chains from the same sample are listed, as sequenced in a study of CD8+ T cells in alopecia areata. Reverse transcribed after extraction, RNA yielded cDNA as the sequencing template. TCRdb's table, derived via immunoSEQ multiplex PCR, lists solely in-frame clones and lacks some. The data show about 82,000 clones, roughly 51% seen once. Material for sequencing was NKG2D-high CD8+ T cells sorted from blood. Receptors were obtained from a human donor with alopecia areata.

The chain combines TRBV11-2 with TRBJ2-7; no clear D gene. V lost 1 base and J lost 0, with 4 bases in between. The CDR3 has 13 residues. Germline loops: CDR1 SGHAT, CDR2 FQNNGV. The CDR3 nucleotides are TGTGCCAGCAGCTTAGTTACCTCCTACGAGCAGTACTTC. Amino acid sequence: CASSLVTSYEQYF. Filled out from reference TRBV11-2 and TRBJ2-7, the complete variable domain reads EAGVAQSPRYKIIEKRQSVAFWCNPISGHATLYWYQQILGQGPKLLIQFQNNGVVDDSQLPKDRFSAERLKGVDSTLKIQPAKLEDSAVYLCASSLVTSYEQYFGPGTRLTVT.

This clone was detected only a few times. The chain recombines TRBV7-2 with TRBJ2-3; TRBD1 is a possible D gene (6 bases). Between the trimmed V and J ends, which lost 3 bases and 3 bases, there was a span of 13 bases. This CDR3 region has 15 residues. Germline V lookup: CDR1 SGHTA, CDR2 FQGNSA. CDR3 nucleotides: TGTGCCAGCAGCTTGCAGGGGATTGCGACAGATACGCAGTATTTT. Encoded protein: CASSLQGIATDTQYF.

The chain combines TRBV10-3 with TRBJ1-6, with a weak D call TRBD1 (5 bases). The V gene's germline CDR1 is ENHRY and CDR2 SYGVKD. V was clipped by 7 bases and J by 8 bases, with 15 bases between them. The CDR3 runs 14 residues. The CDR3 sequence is CAIKHRDEYSPLHF. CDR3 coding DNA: TGTGCCATCAAGCACCGGGACGAATATTCACCCCTCCACTTT.

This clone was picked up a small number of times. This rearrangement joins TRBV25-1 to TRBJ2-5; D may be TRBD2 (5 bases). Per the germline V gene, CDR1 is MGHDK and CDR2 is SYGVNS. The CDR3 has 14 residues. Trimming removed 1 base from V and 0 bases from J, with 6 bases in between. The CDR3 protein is CASSEWENQETQYF. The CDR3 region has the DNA TGTGCCAGCAGTGAATGGGAGAACCAAGAGACCCAGTACTTC.

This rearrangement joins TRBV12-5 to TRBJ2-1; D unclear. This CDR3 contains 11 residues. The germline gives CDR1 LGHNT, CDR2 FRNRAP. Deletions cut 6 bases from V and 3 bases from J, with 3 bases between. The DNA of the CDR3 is TGTGCTAGTGGGGACTACAATGAGCAGTTCTTC. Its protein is CASGDYNEQFF.

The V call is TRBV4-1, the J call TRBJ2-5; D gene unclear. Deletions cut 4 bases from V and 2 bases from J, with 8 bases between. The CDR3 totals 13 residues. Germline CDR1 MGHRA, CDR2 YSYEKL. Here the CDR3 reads CASSPRKQETQYF. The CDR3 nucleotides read TGCGCCAGCAGCCCACGAAAACAAGAGACCCAGTACTTC.

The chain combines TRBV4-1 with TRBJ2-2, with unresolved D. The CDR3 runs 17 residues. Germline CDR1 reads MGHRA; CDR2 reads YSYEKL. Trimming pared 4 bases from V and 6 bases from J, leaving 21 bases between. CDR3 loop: CASSPLNILVRPGELFF. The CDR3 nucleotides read TGCGCCAGCAGCCCTTTAAATATTCTCGTACGGCCCGGGGAGCTGTTTTTT.

The CDR3 spells CSGLGGEYYNEQFF. The CDR3 bases are TGCAGCGGCCTTGGGGGGGAATACTACAATGAGCAGTTCTTC. The J gene is TRBJ2-1, the V gene TRBV29-1; 7 nucleotides align to TRBD2. Germline CDR1 is SQVTM and CDR2 is ANQGSEA. The CDR3 sequence is 14 residues long. The ends lost 7 bases at V and 3 bases at J; junction bases unmatched: 9.

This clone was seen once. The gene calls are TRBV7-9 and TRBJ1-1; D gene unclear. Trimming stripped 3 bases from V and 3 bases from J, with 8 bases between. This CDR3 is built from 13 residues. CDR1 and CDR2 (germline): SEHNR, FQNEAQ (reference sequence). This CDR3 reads CASSFDADTEAFF. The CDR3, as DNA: TGTGCCAGCAGCTTTGACGCGGACACTGAAGCTTTCTTT.

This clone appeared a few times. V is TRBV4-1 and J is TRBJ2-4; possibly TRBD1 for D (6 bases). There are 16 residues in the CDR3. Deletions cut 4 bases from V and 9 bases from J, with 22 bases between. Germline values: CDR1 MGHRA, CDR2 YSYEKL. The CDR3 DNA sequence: TGCGCCAGCAGCCCCACACCGCGAGGGGGAAGGAGCATTCAGTACTTC. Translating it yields CASSPTPRGGRSIQYF.